This T cell receptor (beta chain) came from a study of blood T cell repertoires in COVID-19. Study overall: Samples came from the United States, Italy and Spain, spanning acute and convalescent COVID-19. PBMCs, B-cell-depleted T cells, or T cells provided the cDNA or gDNA that made up the material.

In the authors' methods: Cell counts per sample came from amplifying reference gene primers. Data came from immunoSEQ multiplex PCR; TCRdb stores just in-frame clones and leaves some out. V, J and clone size are taken as reported in that table, and D and trimming were inferred from the DNA itself. The table shows hundreds of thousands of clones, with approximately 83% occurring only once. This CDR3 has 15 amino acids. This chain connects TRBV21-1 to TRBJ2-2; TRBD2 reflects the table's D call only, with no check against the DNA. TRBV21-1 is listed as a pseudogene. The sample comprised peripheral blood. The receptor was isolated from a man between 35 and 55 years old with acute or convalescent COVID-19. The chain's CDR3 is CARQLTGVITGELFF. The DNA of the CDR3 is TGTGCCAGGCAACTAACGGGAGTCATCACCGGGGAGCTGTTTTTT.